This TCR beta chain was retrieved from a study of radiotherapy plus CTLA-4 blockade in lung cancer. Points from the study as a whole: Strongest reported response predictors: early blood clone changes and post-radiation interferon-beta.

Produced via immunoSEQ multiplex PCR; TCRdb's table is partial and in-frame only. The sample carries 70,000 to 95,000 clones, about 83% recorded once. CDR3 length equals 13 residues. Trimming shortened V by 0 bases and J by 2 bases, and 4 bases separated the two germline ends. CDR1 and CDR2 from the germline V gene are SGDLS and YYNGEE. As concerns this clone: Its matching antigen is unknown.

This rearrangement joins TRBV9 to TRBJ2-3; D not resolved. The sample in question was peripheral blood, obtained from a patient treated with radiotherapy plus ipilimumab. The clonotype was recovered from a human donor with non-small cell lung cancer that progressed on radiotherapy plus ipilimumab. The CDR3 coding sequence is TGTGCCAGCAGCGTAGCTACCACAGATACGCAGTATTTT. It yields the protein CASSVATTDTQYF.